The 32 T cell receptor beta chains in this list originate from one sample, sequenced in a study of identical twins. Using its own MiXCR run on the 5' RACE reads, TCRdb lists one record per CDR3 protein. This sample has approximately 230,000 distinct CDR3 sequences, with under 8.5% found just once. The same sample was also used in a study of T cells expressing NK-cell markers.

Sample: CD8+ T cells sorted from blood. The source is a young woman in good health.

This clonotype showed up many times. V usage is TRBV28 and J usage is TRBJ2-1; TRBD2 matches 8 bases. This CDR3 has 12 amino acids. CDR1 is MDHEN and CDR2 is SYDVKM in the germline V gene. V shed 3 bases and J 11 bases; nucleotides not matched to a gene: 3. CDR3 region: CASSFSGNKQFF. In DNA, the CDR3 is TGTGCCAGCAGTTTTAGCGGGAATAAGCAGTTCTTC.

This clonotype has a count of ten or more. A read error may account for a junction end that differs from germline. The chain uses TRBV5-1 and TRBJ2-1; TRBD1 might be the D (5 bases). Germline V gene sequence: CDR1 SGHRS, CDR2 YFSETQ. The CDR3 sequence is 13 residues long. CDR3: CASSPDSYNEQFF. The CDR3 nucleotides are TGTGCCAGCAGTCCCGACAGCTACAATGAGCAGTTCTTC. Variable domain in full (rest from reference TRBV5-1 and TRBJ2-1): KAGVTQTPRYLIKTRGQQVTLSCSPISGHRSVSWYQQTPGQGLQFLFEYFSETQRNKGNFPGRFSGRQFSNSRSEMNVSTLELGDSALYLCASSPDSYNEQFFGPGTRLTVL.

This clonotype has more than one count but fewer than ten. The chain carries TRBV4-3 and TRBJ2-1; D remains ambiguous. Trimming took 0 bases from V and 3 from J, leaving 6 bases between them. Germline-derived CDR1 and CDR2 are LGHNA and YSLEER. This CDR3 spans 14 amino acids. The CDR3 DNA is TGCGCCAGCAGCCAAGATATGGGCTACAATGAGCAGTTCTTC. Its translation: CASSQDMGYNEQFF.

The rearrangement uses TRBV14 and TRBJ2-7; D is uncertain. Germline V gene sequence: CDR1 SGHDN, CDR2 FVKESK. The germline V and J ends were trimmed by 3 bases and 4 bases, with 10 bases remaining between them. The CDR3 sequence is 13 residues long. CDR3 DNA: TGTGCCAGCAGCCACGGAAAGGGTTACGAGCAGTACTTC. Protein sequence: CASSHGKGYEQYF.

This clonotype was seen a handful of times. The gene calls are TRBV9 and TRBJ2-7; D not certain. The V end lost 1 base, the J end lost 2 bases, and 10 bases lay between the germline ends. CDR3 size: 14 residues. Germline V lookup: CDR1 SGDLS, CDR2 YYNGEE. The CDR3 sequence is CASSVQRYPYEQYF. CDR3 coding DNA: TGTGCCAGCAGCGTACAGCGTTATCCCTACGAGCAGTACTTC.

This clonotype has at least ten counts. The chain links TRBV12-3 or TRBV12-4 to TRBJ2-7, with 7 bases fitting TRBD2. The V segment lost 8 bases and the J segment 2 bases; nucleotides outside the gene matches: 0. This CDR3 region has 11 residues. The CDR3 coding sequence is TGTGCCAGCCGGGGGGCCTACGAGCAGTACTTC. Residues: CASRGAYEQYF.

The table lists this clonotype with a few counts. The chain couples TRBV9 to TRBJ2-1; the D gene could be TRBD1 or TRBD2 (5 bases each). The CDR3 spans 15 residues. Germline values: CDR1 SGDLS, CDR2 YYNGEE. V lost 4 bases and J 8 bases, leaving 19 bases between the germline ends. CDR3: CASSPAVAPGHEQFF. The DNA for the CDR3 is TGTGCCAGCAGCCCTGCGGTTGCTCCGGGGCATGAGCAGTTCTTC.

This rearrangement joins TRBV7-8 to TRBJ2-2, with D uncertain. Germline lookup yields CDR1 SGHVS and CDR2 FQNEAQ. V dropped 2 bases and J dropped 1 base, with 8 bases sitting between them. There are 15 residues in the CDR3. CDR3 in amino acids: CASSLMGRNTGELFF. In DNA form, the CDR3 reads TGTGCCAGCAGCTTAATGGGCAGGAACACCGGGGAGCTGTTTTTT.

There are a few counts of this clonotype. The gene calls are TRBV9 and TRBJ2-7; D remains unclear. Trimming stripped 4 bases from V and 2 bases from J, with 16 bases between. The CDR3 length is 15 residues. In germline, CDR1 is SGDLS, CDR2 YYNGEE. The CDR3 loop reads CASSPKVATTYEQYF. In DNA, the CDR3 is TGTGCCAGCAGCCCCAAAGTTGCGACAACCTACGAGCAGTACTTC.

This clonotype was counted between two and nine times. This chain joins TRBV20-1 and TRBJ1-4; D uncertain. The CDR3 is made up of 11 amino acids. V gave up 3 bases and J gave up 10 bases, with 9 bases separating them. CDR1 is DFQATT and CDR2 is SNEGSKA in the germline V gene (reference sequence). This chain's CDR3 is CSARDVGKLFF. For the CDR3, the DNA is TGCAGTGCTAGGGACGTCGGAAAACTGTTTTTT.

This clonotype was seen repeatedly, ten times or more. CDR3 loop: CASSSEDREEQYF. The CDR3 DNA is TGTGCCAGCAGTTCTGAGGACAGGGAGGAGCAGTACTTC. The chain combines TRBV12-3 or TRBV12-4 with TRBJ2-7, with 8 bases fitting TRBD1. CDR3 size: 13 residues. V dropped 4 bases and J dropped 7; count of bases not matched to a gene: 6.

V and J are TRBV6-5 and TRBJ2-1, with a tentative D call TRBD2 (6 bases). Germline V gene sequence: CDR1 MNHEY, CDR2 SVGAGI. The CDR3 extends over 11 amino acids. V shed 2 bases and J shed 10 bases, with 6 bases lying between them. The CDR3 loop is CASSYAGEQFF. The CDR3 DNA is TGTGCCAGCAGTTACGCGGGGGAGCAGTTCTTC.

This clonotype has just a few counts. This rearrangement joins TRBV7-9 to TRBJ2-7; D possibly uses TRBD1 or TRBD2 (6 bases each). The CDR3 extends over 14 amino acids. With 5 bases removed from V and 6 bases from J, the gap between germline ends came to 17 bases. Looked up from germline, CDR1 is SEHNR and CDR2 is FQNEAQ (reference sequence). CDR3 sequence: CASSPRWGAGEQYF. The CDR3 bases are TGTGCCAGCAGCCCCCGTTGGGGGGCCGGCGAGCAGTACTTC. Full variable domain (rest looked up from reference TRBV7-9 and TRBJ2-7): DTGVSQNPRHKITKRGQNVTFRCDPISEHNRLYWYRQTLGQGPEFLTYFQNEAQLEKSRLLSDRFSAERPKGSFSTLEIQRTEQGDSAMYLCASSPRWGAGEQYFGPGTRLTVT.

This rearrangement joins TRBV29-1 to TRBJ1-1; D gene uncertain. Germline V gene sequence: CDR1 SQVTM, CDR2 ANQGSEA. Trimming cost V 6 bases and J 10 bases, with 15 bases left between them. The CDR3 is made up of 11 amino acids. CDR3 residues: CSVPTRDGAFF. In DNA form, the CDR3 reads TGCAGCGTCCCAACGAGGGATGGAGCTTTCTTT.

As for this clonotype: The germline gene is not matched at one end of the junction; a read error may be the cause. The rearrangement uses TRBV11-2 and TRBJ2-7; D uncertain. CDR3 length: 10 amino acids. Germline CDR1 reads SGHAT; CDR2 reads FQNNGV. The CDR3, as DNA: TGTGCCAGCAGTCACTACGAGCGGTACTTC. Translated, it gives CASSHYERYF.

This clonotype was observed many times. The rearrangement joins TRBV4-3 to TRBJ2-1, with D hard to call. The CDR3 runs to 14 residues. V gave up 1 base and J gave up 6 bases, with 10 bases separating them. Germline loops: CDR1 LGHNA, CDR2 YSLEER. This CDR3 reads CASSQAPQSNEQFF. CDR3 nucleotide sequence: TGCGCCAGCAGCCAAGCTCCCCAGTCCAATGAGCAGTTCTTC.

This clonotype was detected only a few times. The chain joins TRBV5-1 to TRBJ2-1; D is ambiguous. Per germline, CDR1 SGHRS and CDR2 YFSETQ. V lost 4 bases and J 6 bases, leaving 11 bases between the germline ends. The CDR3 has 13 amino acids. The CDR3 here is CASSATSSNEQFF. Written as DNA, the CDR3 is TGCGCCAGCAGCGCGACTTCTTCCAATGAGCAGTTCTTC. The full variable domain, its missing parts supplied by reference TRBV5-1 and TRBJ2-1, is KAGVTQTPRYLIKTRGQQVTLSCSPISGHRSVSWYQQTPGQGLQFLFEYFSETQRNKGNFPGRFSGRQFSNSRSEMNVSTLELGDSALYLCASSATSSNEQFFGPGTRLTVL.

The table lists this clonotype with many counts. J is TRBJ1-1 and V is TRBV12-3 or TRBV12-4, with D tentatively TRBD1 (6 bases). V was trimmed by 3 bases and J by 7 bases, leaving 9 bases between them. The CDR3 has 12 residues. The CDR3 DNA is TGTGCCAGCAGTTTCGGGGGCAGTGAAGCTTTCTTT. Its protein is CASSFGGSEAFF.

This clonotype occurred many times. CDR3 sequence reads: CASTPPSTGGTYGYTF. The CDR3 DNA reads TGTGCCAGCACCCCCCCCTCGACAGGGGGCACCTATGGCTACACCTTC. The chain carries TRBV7-9 and TRBJ1-2, with 10 bases aligning to TRBD1. Germline V CDR1 and CDR2: SEHNR, FQNEAQ (reference sequence). Trimming removed 7 bases from V and 4 bases from J; junction bases left unmatched: 12. This CDR3 has 16 residues.

This clonotype has ten or more counts. The chain couples TRBV20-1 to TRBJ2-7; D is unclear. The germline V and J ends were trimmed by 6 bases and 5 bases, with 11 bases remaining between them. This CDR3 has 11 residues. Germline CDR1 and CDR2: DFQATT and SNEGSKA (reference sequence). The CDR3 sequence is CSAWAAHEQYF. The CDR3 DNA follows: TGCAGTGCCTGGGCCGCCCACGAGCAGTACTTC.

This clonotype was seen many times. The chain employs TRBV20-1 and TRBJ2-1; D uncertain. V lost 2 bases and J lost 6, with 14 bases in between. The CDR3 consists of 14 residues. Germline-derived CDR1 and CDR2 are DFQATT and SNEGSKA (reference sequence). CDR3 bases: TGCAGTGCTAGACACTTCGTGTCCGGCAATGAGCAGTTCTTC. Translating it yields CSARHFVSGNEQFF.

The V call is TRBV9, the J call TRBJ2-1; 9 nucleotides agree with TRBD2. J gave up 0 bases and V 4 bases, and 8 bases lay outside the gene matches. Germline lookup yields CDR1 SGDLS and CDR2 YYNGEE. CDR3 length equals 17 residues. This chain's CDR3 is CASSTPAGGISYNEQFF. In nucleotides, the CDR3 is TGTGCCAGCAGCACCCCTGCGGGGGGGATCTCCTACAATGAGCAGTTCTTC.

This clonotype has at least ten counts. The V and J genes are TRBV2 and TRBJ2-3, with TRBD2 matching 9 bases. In germline, CDR1 is SNHLY, CDR2 FYNNEI. With V trimmed by 1 base and J by 2 bases, 4 bases remained unmatched. The CDR3 has 16 residues. The CDR3 DNA follows: TGTGCCAGCAGTGAAGGGAGCGGGAGGTTCACAGATACGCAGTATTTT. This translates into CASSEGSGRFTDTQYF.

Ten or more counts support this clonotype. The V gene is TRBV9, the J gene TRBJ1-2; TRBD1 is a possible D gene (6 bases). CDR3 length equals 17 residues. From germline, CDR1 is SGDLS and CDR2 YYNGEE. Trimming took off 3 bases at V and 5 bases at J, with 23 bases between the two ends. CDR3 loop: CASSGAQGPKPEYGYTF. The CDR3 DNA reads TGTGCCAGCAGCGGGGCCCAGGGGCCCAAACCTGAATATGGCTACACCTTC.

The chain links TRBV20-1 to TRBJ2-7, with TRBD1 matching 8 bases. The CDR3 loop spans 19 amino acids. Germline loops: CDR1 DFQATT, CDR2 SNEGSKA (reference sequence). V was clipped by 0 bases and J by 2 bases; unmatched bases: 18. The CDR3 sequence is CSARDPDRGFSQNTYEQYF. In DNA, the CDR3 is TGCAGTGCTAGAGACCCCGACAGGGGCTTCTCCCAAAACACCTACGAGCAGTACTTC.

This chain uses TRBV9 with TRBJ1-4; TRBD1 might be the D (5 bases). Per germline, CDR1 SGDLS and CDR2 YYNGEE. The CDR3 has 15 residues. V was shortened by 0 bases and J by 7 bases, with 13 bases between the two germline ends. Written as DNA, the CDR3 is TGTGCCAGCAGCGTAGAGGGCCTGGGGGGTGAAAAACTGTTTTTT. Translation gives CASSVEGLGGEKLFF.

This clonotype was observed a few times. The chain carries TRBV6-4 and TRBJ2-2; D may be TRBD2 (6 bases). CDR3 size: 15 residues. The V gene's germline CDR1 is MRHNA and CDR2 SNTAGT. V lost 8 bases and J lost 3, with 16 bases in between. DNA for the CDR3: TGTGCCAGCCGCCCGGGGGACGCAGACACCGGGGAGCTGTTTTTT. Protein product: CASRPGDADTGELFF.

This clonotype was seen repeatedly, ten times or more. This chain joins TRBV12-3 or TRBV12-4 and TRBJ2-7, with 9 bases matching TRBD1. CDR3 length equals 16 residues. V shed 1 base and J 4 bases; nucleotides not matched to a gene: 8. The CDR3 region has the DNA TGTGCCAGCAGTTTAGGATCGGGGACAGGGAAGTACGAGCAGTACTTC. Amino acid sequence: CASSLGSGTGKYEQYF.

The chain recombines TRBV7-9 with TRBJ2-1; a possible D gene is TRBD2 (5 bases). Trimming took off 3 bases at V and 4 bases at J, with 13 bases between the two ends. This CDR3 comprises 15 residues. Germline loops: CDR1 SEHNR, CDR2 FQNEAQ (reference sequence). The CDR3 spells CASSFGLELYNEQFF. The CDR3 region has the DNA TGTGCCAGCAGCTTTGGACTCGAACTTTACAATGAGCAGTTCTTC.

Many counts were recorded for this clonotype. The chain couples TRBV12-3 or TRBV12-4 to TRBJ2-7, with unresolved D. V lost 1 base, J lost 2 bases, and 9 bases lay in between. The CDR3 has 14 residues. CDR3 in amino acids: CASSLVGQTYEQYF. CDR3 nucleotides: TGTGCCAGCAGTTTAGTGGGCCAAACCTACGAGCAGTACTTC.

The genes are TRBV27 and TRBJ2-7; 7 positions agree with TRBD2. V lost 3 bases to trimming and J lost 4 bases; unmatched junction nucleotides: 9. This CDR3 has 15 residues. Germline-derived CDR1 and CDR2 are MNHEY and SMNVEV (reference sequence). The CDR3 reads CASSFRGGRSYEQYF. DNA for the CDR3: TGTGCCAGCAGTTTTCGAGGCGGGAGATCTTACGAGCAGTACTTC.

The chain employs TRBV7-6 and TRBJ2-7; D is undetermined. From germline, CDR1 is SGHVS and CDR2 FNYEAQ. The CDR3 consists of 14 residues. V shed 5 bases and J shed 6 bases, with 17 bases lying between them. For the CDR3, the DNA is TGTGCCAGCAGCCCCCCCACGGTACCGAGCGAGCAGTACTTC. It specifies CASSPPTVPSEQYF.